This TCR beta chain was obtained from a study of cytomegalovirus exposure and HLA in healthy donors. The CDR3 runs 14 residues. The germline V gene encodes CDR1 MNHNY and CDR2 SVGAGI (reference sequence). PCR employed 60 Vbeta and 13 Jbeta primers. The assay was immunoSEQ multiplex PCR, and TCRdb's table has in-frame clones only and misses some. The sample carries over 200,000 clones, 70% to 80% recorded once. This sequence originates from a male donor in good health and CMV-seronegative. V is TRBV6-6 and J is TRBJ2-5, with 10 bases lining up with TRBD2. The DNA end is more similar to TRBJ2-7, so the J call may be wrong. The sample comprised PBMCs. The CDR3 coding sequence is TGTGCCAGCGGCGCTAGCGGGAGATACTACGAGCAGTACTTC. The encoded protein is CASGASGRYYEQYF.